The clone carrying this T cell receptor (beta chain) occurred once. A universal primer site was incorporated via template switching, and the cDNA contained unique molecular identifiers. One entry per CDR3 protein, called by TCRdb with MiXCR from the 5' RACE reads. The sample includes some 1,700,000 distinct CDR3 sequences, more than 30% seen only once; the top ten take about 0.3%. The sample belongs to a study of identical twins. Germline V gene sequence: CDR1 SGHTA, CDR2 FQGNSA. This CDR3 has 15 amino acids. The V end lost 5 bases, the J end lost 6 bases, and 18 bases lay between the germline ends. This TCR derives from a newborn girl in good health. The chain links TRBV7-2 to TRBJ2-3, with D possibly called TRBD1 or TRBD2 (6 bases each). Input material: cord blood. The CDR3 reads CASSLERWRGDTQYF. CDR3 coding DNA: TGTGCCAGCAGCCTAGAGCGGTGGAGGGGGGATACGCAGTATTTT.